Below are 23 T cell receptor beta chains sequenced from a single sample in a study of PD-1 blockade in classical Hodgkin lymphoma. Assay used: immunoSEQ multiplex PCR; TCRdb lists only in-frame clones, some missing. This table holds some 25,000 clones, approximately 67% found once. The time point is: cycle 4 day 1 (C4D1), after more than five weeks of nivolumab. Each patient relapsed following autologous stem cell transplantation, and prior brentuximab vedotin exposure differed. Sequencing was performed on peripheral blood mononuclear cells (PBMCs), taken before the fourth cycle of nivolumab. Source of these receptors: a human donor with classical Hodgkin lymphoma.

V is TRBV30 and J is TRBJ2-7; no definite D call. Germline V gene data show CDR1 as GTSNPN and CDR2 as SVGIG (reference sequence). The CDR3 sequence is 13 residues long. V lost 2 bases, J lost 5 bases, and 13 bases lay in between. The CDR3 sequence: CAWSPVVVHEQYF. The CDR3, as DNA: TGTGCCTGGAGTCCAGTGGTTGTCCACGAGCAGTACTTC.

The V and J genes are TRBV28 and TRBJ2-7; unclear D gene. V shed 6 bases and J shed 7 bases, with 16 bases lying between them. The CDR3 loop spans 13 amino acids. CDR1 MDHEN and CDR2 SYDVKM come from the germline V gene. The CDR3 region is CASSQRALREQYV. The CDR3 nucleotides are TGTGCCAGCAGCCAACGGGCCCTTAGAGAGCAGTACGTC.

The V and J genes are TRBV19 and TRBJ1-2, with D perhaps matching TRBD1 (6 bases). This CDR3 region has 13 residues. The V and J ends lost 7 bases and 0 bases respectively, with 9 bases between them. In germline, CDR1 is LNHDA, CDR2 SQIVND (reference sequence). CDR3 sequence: CASTDSPNYGYTF. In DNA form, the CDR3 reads TGTGCCAGTACGGACAGCCCTAACTATGGCTACACCTTC.

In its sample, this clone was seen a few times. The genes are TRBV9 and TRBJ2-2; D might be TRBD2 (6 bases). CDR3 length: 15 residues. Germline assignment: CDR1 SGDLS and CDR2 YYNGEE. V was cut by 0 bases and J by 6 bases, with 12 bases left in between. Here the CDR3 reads CASSVEAEGSGELFF. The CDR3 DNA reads TGTGCCAGCAGCGTAGAAGCGGAGGGGTCCGGGGAGCTGTTTTTT.

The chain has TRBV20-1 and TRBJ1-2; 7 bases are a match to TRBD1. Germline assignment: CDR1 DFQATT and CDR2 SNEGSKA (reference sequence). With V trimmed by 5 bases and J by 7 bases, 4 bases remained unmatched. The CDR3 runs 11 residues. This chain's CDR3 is CSAPGGGGYTF. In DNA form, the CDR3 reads TGCAGTGCTCCAGGGGGAGGTGGCTACACCTTC.

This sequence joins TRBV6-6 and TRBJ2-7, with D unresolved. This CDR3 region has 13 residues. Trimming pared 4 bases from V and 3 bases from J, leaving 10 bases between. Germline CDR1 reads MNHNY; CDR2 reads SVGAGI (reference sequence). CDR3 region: CASSWAAVYEQYF. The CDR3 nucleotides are TGTGCCAGCAGTTGGGCGGCAGTCTACGAGCAGTACTTC.

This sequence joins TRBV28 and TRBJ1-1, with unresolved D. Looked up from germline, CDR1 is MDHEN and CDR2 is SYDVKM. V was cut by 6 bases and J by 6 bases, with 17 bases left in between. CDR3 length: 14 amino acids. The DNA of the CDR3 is TGTGCCAGCAGCCCTATTGGAGGTAAGGCTGAAGCTTTCTTT. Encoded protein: CASSPIGGKAEAFF.

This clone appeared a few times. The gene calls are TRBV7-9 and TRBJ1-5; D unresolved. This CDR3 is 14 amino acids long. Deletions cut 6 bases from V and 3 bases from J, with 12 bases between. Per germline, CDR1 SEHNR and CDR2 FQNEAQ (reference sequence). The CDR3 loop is CASSENSYNQPQHF. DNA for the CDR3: TGTGCCAGCAGTGAAAACAGTTACAATCAGCCCCAGCATTTT.

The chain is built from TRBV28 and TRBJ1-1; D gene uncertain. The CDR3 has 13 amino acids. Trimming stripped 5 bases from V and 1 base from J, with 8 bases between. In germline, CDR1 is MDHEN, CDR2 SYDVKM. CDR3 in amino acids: CASSTRPNTEAFF. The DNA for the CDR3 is TGTGCCAGCAGTACAAGACCGAACACTGAAGCTTTCTTT.

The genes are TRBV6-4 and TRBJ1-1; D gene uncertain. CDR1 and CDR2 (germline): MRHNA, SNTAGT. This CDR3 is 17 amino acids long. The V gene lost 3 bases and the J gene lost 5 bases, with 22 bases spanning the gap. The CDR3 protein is CASSETLAIGRETEAFF. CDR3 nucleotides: TGTGCCAGCAGTGAGACTCTGGCTATAGGGAGAGAGACTGAAGCTTTCTTT.

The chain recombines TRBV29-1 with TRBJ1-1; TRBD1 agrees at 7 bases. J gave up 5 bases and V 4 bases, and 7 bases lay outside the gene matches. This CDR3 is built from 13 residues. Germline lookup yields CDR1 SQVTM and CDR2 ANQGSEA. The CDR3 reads CSVVRDSLTEAFF. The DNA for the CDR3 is TGCAGCGTTGTTAGGGACAGTTTAACTGAAGCTTTCTTT.

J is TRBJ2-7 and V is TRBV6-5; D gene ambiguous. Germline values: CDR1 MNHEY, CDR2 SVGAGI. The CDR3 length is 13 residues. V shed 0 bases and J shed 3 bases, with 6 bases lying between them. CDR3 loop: CASSYSTNYEQYF. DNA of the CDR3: TGTGCCAGCAGTTACTCGACCAACTACGAGCAGTACTTC.

CDR3: CASSWDRGQETQYF. The CDR3 coding sequence is TGCGCCAGCAGTTGGGACAGGGGACAAGAGACCCAGTACTTC. The chain carries TRBV10-2 and TRBJ2-5, with 10 bases that match TRBD1. V trimming: 5 bases; J trimming: 2 bases; junction bases outside the gene matches: 2. The germline gives CDR1 WSHSY, CDR2 SAAADI. The CDR3 is made up of 14 amino acids.

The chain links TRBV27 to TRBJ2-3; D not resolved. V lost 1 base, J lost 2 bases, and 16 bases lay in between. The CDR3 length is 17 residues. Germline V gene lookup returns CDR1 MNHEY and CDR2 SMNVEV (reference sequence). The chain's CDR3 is CASSLLRLQSHTDTQYF. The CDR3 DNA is TGTGCCAGCAGTTTATTACGTTTGCAGAGCCACACAGATACGCAGTATTTT.

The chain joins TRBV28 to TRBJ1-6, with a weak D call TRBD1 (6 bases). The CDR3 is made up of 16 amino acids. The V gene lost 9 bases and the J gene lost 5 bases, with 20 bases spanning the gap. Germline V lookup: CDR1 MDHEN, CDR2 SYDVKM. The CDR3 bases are TGTGCCAGTAGGGGGGAGGGGGTCCGCCATAATTCACCCCTCCACTTT. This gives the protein CASRGEGVRHNSPLHF.

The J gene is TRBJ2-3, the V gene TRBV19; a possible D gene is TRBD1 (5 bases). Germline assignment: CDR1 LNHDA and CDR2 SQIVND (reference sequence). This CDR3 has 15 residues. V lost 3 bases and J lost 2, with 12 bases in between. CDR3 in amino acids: CASSMGQQATDTQYF. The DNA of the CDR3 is TGTGCCAGTAGTATGGGGCAGCAAGCCACAGATACGCAGTATTTT.

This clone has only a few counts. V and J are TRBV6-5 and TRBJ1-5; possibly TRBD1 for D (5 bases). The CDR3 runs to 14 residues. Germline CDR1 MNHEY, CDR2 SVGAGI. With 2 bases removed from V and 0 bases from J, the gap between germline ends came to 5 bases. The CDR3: CASSYDSSNQPQHF. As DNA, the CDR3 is TGTGCCAGCAGTTACGACAGTAGCAATCAGCCCCAGCATTTT.

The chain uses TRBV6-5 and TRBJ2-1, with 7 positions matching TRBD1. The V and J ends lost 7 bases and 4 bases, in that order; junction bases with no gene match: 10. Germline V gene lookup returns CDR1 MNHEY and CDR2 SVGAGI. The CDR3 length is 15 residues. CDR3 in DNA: TGTGCCAGCAAGAGCGAGGGGACAGCATACAATGAGCAGTTCTTC. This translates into CASKSEGTAYNEQFF.

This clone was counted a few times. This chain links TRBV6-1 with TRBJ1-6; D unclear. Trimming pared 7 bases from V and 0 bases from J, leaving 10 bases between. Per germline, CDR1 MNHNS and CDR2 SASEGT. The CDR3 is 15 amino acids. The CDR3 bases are TGTGCCAGCATGGCAGAGAGCTCCTATAATTCACCCCTCCACTTT. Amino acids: CASMAESSYNSPLHF.

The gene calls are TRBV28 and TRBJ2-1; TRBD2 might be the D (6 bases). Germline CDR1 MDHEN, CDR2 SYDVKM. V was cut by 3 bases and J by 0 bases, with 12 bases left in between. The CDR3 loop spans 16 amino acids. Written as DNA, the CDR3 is TGTGCCAGCAGTTTCGGCGGAGGGGTCTCCTACAATGAGCAGTTCTTC. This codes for CASSFGGGVSYNEQFF. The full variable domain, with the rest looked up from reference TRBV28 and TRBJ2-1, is DVKVTQSSRYLVKRTGEKVFLECVQDMDHENMFWYRQDPGLGLRLIYFSYDVKMKEKGDIPEGYSVSREKKERFSLILESASTNQTSMYLCASSFGGGVSYNEQFFGPGTRLTVL.

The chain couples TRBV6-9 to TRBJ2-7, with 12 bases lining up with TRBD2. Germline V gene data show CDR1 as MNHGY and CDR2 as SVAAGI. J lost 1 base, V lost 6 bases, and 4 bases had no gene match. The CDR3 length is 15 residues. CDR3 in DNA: TGTGCCAGCAGCAGGACTAGCGGGGCTTCCTACGAGCAGTACTTC. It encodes CASSRTSGASYEQYF.

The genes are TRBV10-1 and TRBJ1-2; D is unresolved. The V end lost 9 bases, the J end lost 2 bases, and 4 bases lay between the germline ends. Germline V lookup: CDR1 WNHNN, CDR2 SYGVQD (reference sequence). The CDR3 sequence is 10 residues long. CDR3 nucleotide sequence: TGCGCCAGGGACAACTATGGCTACACCTTC. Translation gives CARDNYGYTF.

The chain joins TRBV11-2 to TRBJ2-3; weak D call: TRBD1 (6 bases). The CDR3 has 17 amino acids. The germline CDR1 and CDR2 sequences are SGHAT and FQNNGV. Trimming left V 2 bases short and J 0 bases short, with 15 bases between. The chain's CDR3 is CASSLFRGTSSTDTQYF. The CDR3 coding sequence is TGTGCCAGCAGCTTATTCAGGGGAACATCTAGCACAGATACGCAGTATTTT.